A single T cell receptor (beta chain) is shown here with its context. The antigen remains undetermined. The data belong to a study of regulatory T cells in long-lasting Graves disease. Study overall: The study enrolled newly diagnosed Graves' patients on antithyroid drugs under 3 months.

Germline V gene data show CDR1 as MNHEY and CDR2 as SVGEGT. The CDR3 length is 17 residues. Trimming removed 6 bases at V and 3 bases at J, with 21 bases between. Relying on iRepertoire HTBI primers and Arm-PCR of CDR3 regions, the team built TCR beta libraries. In TCRdb, the multiplex PCR reads were re-called with MiXCR into one record per CDR3 protein. Of over 450,000 distinct CDR3 sequences detected, around 12% appear once; the ten largest clones hold around 10%. Documented time point: newly diagnosed GD, antithyroid drugs for less than 3 months. The authors made the TCR library using RNA they extracted from PBMCs. General study points: Persistent disease was characterized by preferential usage of TRBV28, TRBJ1-2 and TRBJ2-5.

These records were also assigned to another study, of T cells in Graves' hyperthyroidism and ophthalmopathy. As that study records: Clinical symptoms, serum thyroxine, TRAb, thyroid ultrasound and orbital computed tomography established diagnosis.

The sample was peripheral blood mononuclear cells (PBMCs), taken at new diagnosis, from a patient treated with antithyroid drugs. This chain connects TRBV6-2 or TRBV6-3 to TRBJ2-4, with D possibly TRBD1 on 6 matching bases. This receptor was taken from a woman in her twenties or thirties with Graves disease. For the CDR3, the DNA is TGTGCCAGCAGCCACCCTTGGGACAAAGAAGACAAAAACATTCAGTACTTC. It translates to CASSHPWDKEDKNIQYF.